Listed below are T cell receptor beta chains from one sample, sequenced in a study of chemoradiotherapy in HPV16-positive cancers. Using immunoSEQ multiplex PCR, the repertoire was profiled, and TCRdb retains in-frame clones only, with some absent. The table includes fewer than 15,000 clones, around 88% detected once. Sequenced here: blood, sampled from a patient who underwent chemoradiotherapy. These TCRs come from a human donor with HPV-associated anogenital cancer. Both conserved end residues are part of each CDR3. Each record gives: V gene, J gene, D gene, clone size, CDR3 protein, CDR3 DNA. A D gene is named only where the DNA matches it firmly. For some rows the clone size is stated as once, few or many, or as a class when expanded; others skip it.

v_gene: TRBV28
j_gene: TRBJ2-3
d_gene: TRBD2
abundance: few
CDR3aa: CASSPGVGAGGGDTQYF
CDR3nt: TGTGCCAGCAGCCCCGGGGTAGGGGCGGGAGGAGGAGATACGCAGTATTTT

v_gene: TRBV9
j_gene: TRBJ2-3
d_gene: TRBD1
abundance: -
CDR3aa: CASSDRGRTDTQYF
CDR3nt: TGTGCCAGCAGCGACAGGGGGCGGACAGATACGCAGTATTTT

v_gene: TRBV5-4
j_gene: TRBJ2-1
d_gene: -
abundance: once
CDR3aa: CASSGRNYNEQFF
CDR3nt: TGTGCCAGCAGCGGGAGGAACTACAATGAGCAGTTCTTC

v_gene: TRBV10-3
j_gene: TRBJ1-2
d_gene: -
abundance: -
CDR3aa: CAISESNYGYTF
CDR3nt: TGTGCCATCAGTGAGTCTAACTATGGCTACACCTTC

v_gene: TRBV6-1
j_gene: TRBJ1-1
d_gene: -
abundance: -
CDR3aa: CASRKRTDTEAFF
CDR3nt: TGTGCCAGCAGAAAGCGGACCGACACTGAAGCTTTCTTT

v_gene: TRBV2
j_gene: TRBJ1-5
d_gene: -
abundance: -
CDR3aa: CASRSPRGNQPQHF
CDR3nt: TGTGCCAGCAGAAGTCCGCGAGGCAATCAGCCCCAGCATTTT

v_gene: TRBV9
j_gene: TRBJ2-1
d_gene: TRBD1
abundance: -
CDR3aa: CASSSGQGPLIEQFF
CDR3nt: TGTGCCAGCAGCTCAGGACAGGGACCCCTCATCGAGCAGTTCTTC

v_gene: TRBV7-9
j_gene: TRBJ2-7
d_gene: -
abundance: -
CDR3aa: CASSFGRRYEQYF
CDR3nt: TGTGCCAGCAGCTTCGGACGAAGGTACGAGCAGTACTTC

v_gene: TRBV5-4
j_gene: TRBJ2-1
d_gene: -
abundance: -
CDR3aa: CASRPKRAGNEQFF
CDR3nt: TGTGCCAGCAGACCCAAGCGGGCCGGGAATGAGCAGTTCTTC

v_gene: TRBV27
j_gene: TRBJ1-1
d_gene: -
abundance: -
CDR3aa: CASSLRTYLGTEAFF
CDR3nt: TGTGCCAGCAGTTTACGGACATACCTTGGCACTGAAGCTTTCTTT

v_gene: TRBV4-2
j_gene: TRBJ2-3
d_gene: TRBD2
abundance: once
CDR3aa: CASSQQGGVGDTQYF
CDR3nt: TGTGCCAGCAGCCAACAGGGAGGGGTCGGGGATACGCAGTATTTT

v_gene: TRBV6-1
j_gene: TRBJ1-5
d_gene: TRBD1
abundance: once
CDR3aa: CASSEAEGQGHQPQHF
CDR3nt: TGTGCCAGCAGTGAAGCGGAAGGACAGGGCCATCAGCCCCAGCATTTT

v_gene: TRBV6-1
j_gene: TRBJ1-4
d_gene: -
abundance: -
CDR3aa: CASSAEWSEKLFF
CDR3nt: TGTGCCAGCAGTGCAGAGTGGTCTGAAAAACTGTTTTTT

v_gene: TRBV19
j_gene: TRBJ2-4
d_gene: TRBD1
abundance: -
CDR3aa: CASSSGQGDKNIQYF
CDR3nt: TGTGCCAGTAGTAGCGGACAGGGGGACAAAAACATTCAGTACTTC

v_gene: TRBV5-1
j_gene: TRBJ2-1
d_gene: -
abundance: -
CDR3aa: CASSLGGNHNEQFF
CDR3nt: TGCGCCAGCAGCTTGGGTGGCAACCACAATGAGCAGTTCTTC

v_gene: TRBV5-6
j_gene: TRBJ2-2
d_gene: TRBD1
abundance: -
CDR3aa: CASSFRDRGTGELFF
CDR3nt: TGTGCCAGCAGCTTCCGGGACAGGGGCACCGGGGAGCTGTTTTTT

v_gene: TRBV14
j_gene: TRBJ2-3
d_gene: TRBD2
abundance: -
CDR3aa: CASSHTHIAGGSTDTQYF
CDR3nt: TGTGCCAGCAGCCACACCCACATAGCGGGGGGGTCCACAGATACGCAGTATTTT

v_gene: TRBV28
j_gene: TRBJ2-3
d_gene: TRBD2
abundance: -
CDR3aa: CASSLGVGGRAGTQYF
CDR3nt: TGTGCCAGCAGCTTGGGGGTAGGCGGGAGGGCCGGTACGCAGTATTTT

v_gene: TRBV6-6
j_gene: TRBJ2-5
d_gene: -
abundance: -
CDR3aa: CASRGRGGRQETQYF
CDR3nt: TGTGCCAGCAGAGGTAGGGGTGGCAGACAAGAGACCCAGTACTTC

v_gene: TRBV2
j_gene: TRBJ2-3
d_gene: -
abundance: -
CDR3aa: CASSGIGAGDTQYF
CDR3nt: TGTGCCAGCAGTGGGATCGGGGCAGGGGATACGCAGTATTTT

v_gene: TRBV28
j_gene: TRBJ2-4
d_gene: TRBD1
abundance: -
CDR3aa: CASSYHRGAKNIQYF
CDR3nt: TGTGCCAGCAGTTATCACAGGGGCGCCAAAAACATTCAGTACTTC

v_gene: TRBV10-2
j_gene: TRBJ1-4
d_gene: -
abundance: -
CDR3aa: CASSDVGEKLFF
CDR3nt: TGCGCCAGCAGTGATGTTGGGGAAAAACTGTTTTTT

v_gene: TRBV6-6
j_gene: TRBJ1-6
d_gene: -
abundance: -
CDR3aa: CASSIDSSYNSPLHF
CDR3nt: TGTGCCAGCAGTATCGATAGCTCCTATAATTCACCCCTCCACTTT